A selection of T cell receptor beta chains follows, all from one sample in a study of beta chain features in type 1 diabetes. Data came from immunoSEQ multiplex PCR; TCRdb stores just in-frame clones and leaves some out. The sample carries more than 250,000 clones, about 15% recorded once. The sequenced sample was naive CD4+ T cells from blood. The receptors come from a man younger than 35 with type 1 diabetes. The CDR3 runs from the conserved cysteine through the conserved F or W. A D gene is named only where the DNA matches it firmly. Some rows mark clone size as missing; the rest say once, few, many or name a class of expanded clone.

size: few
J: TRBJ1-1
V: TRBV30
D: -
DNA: TGTGCCTGGAAAGGGGCCGGCAGGACTGAAGCTTTCTTT
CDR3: CAWKGAGRTEAFF

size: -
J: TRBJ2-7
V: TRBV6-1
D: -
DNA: TGTGCCAGCAGCGGAAGGGGTGTGGGCTACGAGCAGTACTTC
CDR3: CASSGRGVGYEQYF

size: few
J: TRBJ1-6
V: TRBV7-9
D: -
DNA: TGTGCCAGCAGCTCCCGGGAGGATTCACCCCTCCACTTT
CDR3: CASSSREDSPLHF

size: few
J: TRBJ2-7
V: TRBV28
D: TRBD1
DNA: TGTGCCAGCAGTCCTCACATTCCAGGGGGCCACGAGCAGTACTTC
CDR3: CASSPHIPGGHEQYF

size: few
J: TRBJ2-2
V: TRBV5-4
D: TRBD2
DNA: TGTGCCAGCAGCTGGACTAGCGGCAACACCGGGGAGCTGTTTTTT
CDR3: CASSWTSGNTGELFF

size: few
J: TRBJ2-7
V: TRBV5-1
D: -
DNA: TGCGCCAGCAGCATTAAGACAGGCGAGGTCTCCGAGCAGTACTTC
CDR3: CASSIKTGEVSEQYF

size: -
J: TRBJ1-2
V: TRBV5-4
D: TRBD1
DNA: TGTGCCAGCAGCATTTGGACAGGGGACTATGGCTACACCTTC
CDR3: CASSIWTGDYGYTF

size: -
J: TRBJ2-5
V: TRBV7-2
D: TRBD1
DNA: TGTGCCAGCAGCCACGACAGGGTGGTGAAGACCCAGTACTTC
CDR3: CASSHDRVVKTQYF

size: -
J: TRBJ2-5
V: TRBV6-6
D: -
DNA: TGTGCCAGCAGTAACACGTGGGGGGGGGCCCGAGAGACCCAGTACTTC
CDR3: CASSNTWGGARETQYF

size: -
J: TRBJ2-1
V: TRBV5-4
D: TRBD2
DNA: TGTGCCAGCAGCTTGTGGGGGGGTTCCTACAATGAGCAGTTCTTC
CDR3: CASSLWGGSYNEQFF

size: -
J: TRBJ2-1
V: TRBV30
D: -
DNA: TGTGCCTGGACCCCAGGTGGTTCCTACAATGAGCAGTTCTTC
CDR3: CAWTPGGSYNEQFF

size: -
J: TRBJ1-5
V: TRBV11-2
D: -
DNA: TGTGCCAGCAGCTTAGATCGGGAACAGCCCCAGCATTTT
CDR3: CASSLDREQPQHF

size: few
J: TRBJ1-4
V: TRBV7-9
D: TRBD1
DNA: TGTGCCAGCAGCTCCCGGGACAGGGCTGAAAAACTGTTTTTT
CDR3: CASSSRDRAEKLFF

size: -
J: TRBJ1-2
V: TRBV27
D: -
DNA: TGTGCCAGCAGTCATGACAGCCCCTCCTTTCGGGGCTACACCTTC
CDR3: CASSHDSPSFRGYTF

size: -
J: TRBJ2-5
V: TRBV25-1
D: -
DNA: TGTGCCAGCAGTGAATCGGGAGAGACCCAGTACTTC
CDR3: CASSESGETQYF

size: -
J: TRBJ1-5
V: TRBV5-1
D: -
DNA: TGCGCCAGCAGCTTGTCTGGGGCTAGCAATCAGCCCCAGCATTTT
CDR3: CASSLSGASNQPQHF

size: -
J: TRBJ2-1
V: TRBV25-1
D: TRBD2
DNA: TGTGCCAGCAGTCCGACTAGCGGGGTTGACAATGAGCAGTTCTTC
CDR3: CASSPTSGVDNEQFF

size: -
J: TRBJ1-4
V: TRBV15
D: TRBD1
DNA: TGTGCCACCAGGGACAGGGTGGAGAGTGGTGAAAAACTGTTTTTT
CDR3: CATRDRVESGEKLFF

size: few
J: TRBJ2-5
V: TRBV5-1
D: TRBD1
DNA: TGCGCCAGCAGCTCGACAGGGTGGGACCAAGAGACCCAGTACTTC
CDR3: CASSSTGWDQETQYF

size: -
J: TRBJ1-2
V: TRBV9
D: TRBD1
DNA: TGTGCCAGCAGCATCAGCCAGGGGGCGGGTGGCTACACCTTC
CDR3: CASSISQGAGGYTF

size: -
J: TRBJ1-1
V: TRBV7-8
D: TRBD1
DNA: TGTGCCAGCAGCTTAGAGCCGGGACAGGAGGGCCCTGAAGCTTTCTTT
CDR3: CASSLEPGQEGPEAFF

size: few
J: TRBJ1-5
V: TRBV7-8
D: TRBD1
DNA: TGTGCCAGCAGCGAGAACAGGGGGCGCGGCAATCAGCCCCAGCATTTT
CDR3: CASSENRGRGNQPQHF

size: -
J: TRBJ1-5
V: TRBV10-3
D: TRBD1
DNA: TGTGCCATAAAACAGGGGCAGAATCAGCCCCAGCATTTT
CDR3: CAIKQGQNQPQHF

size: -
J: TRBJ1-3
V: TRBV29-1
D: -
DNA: TGCAGCGTTGTCGGGGCTGGAAACACCATATATTTT
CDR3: CSVVGAGNTIYF

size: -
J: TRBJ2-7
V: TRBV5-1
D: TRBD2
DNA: TGCGCCAGCAGCTCCCTAGCGGGAGGGTCGTACGAGCAGTACTTC
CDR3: CASSSLAGGSYEQYF

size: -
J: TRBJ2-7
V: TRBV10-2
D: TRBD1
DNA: TGCGCCAGCAGAGTCCCGGGACAGGGATCCTACGAGCAGTACTTC
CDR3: CASRVPGQGSYEQYF

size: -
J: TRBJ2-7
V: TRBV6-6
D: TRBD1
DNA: TGTGCCAGCAGTGCGACAGGGAGCGACGAGCAGTACTTC
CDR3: CASSATGSDEQYF

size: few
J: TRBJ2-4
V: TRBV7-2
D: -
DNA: TGTGCCAGCAGCCCTAAGAGGGTGGACATTCAGTACTTC
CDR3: CASSPKRVDIQYF

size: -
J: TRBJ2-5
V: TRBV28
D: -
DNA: TGTGCCAGCAGTACGAACCCGGGACTCACAAGAGGAGAGACCCAGTACTTC
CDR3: CASSTNPGLTRGETQYF

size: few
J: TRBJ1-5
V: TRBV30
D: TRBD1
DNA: TGTGCCTGGAGTGTTAGTGGCAGGGGGCTAGGCAATCAGCCCCAGCATTTT
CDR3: CAWSVSGRGLGNQPQHF

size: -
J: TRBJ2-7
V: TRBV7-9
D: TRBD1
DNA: TGTGCCAGCAACCTACCGGGACAGAGCTCCTACGAGCAGTACTTC
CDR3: CASNLPGQSSYEQYF

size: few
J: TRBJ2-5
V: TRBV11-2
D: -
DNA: TGTGCCAGCAGCCGAGGGGGGACTACGGAGACCCAGTACTTC
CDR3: CASSRGGTTETQYF

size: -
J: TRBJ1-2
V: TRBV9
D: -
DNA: TGTGCCAGCAGCGTAGATGTAGGGGAAACTGGCTACACCTTC
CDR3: CASSVDVGETGYTF

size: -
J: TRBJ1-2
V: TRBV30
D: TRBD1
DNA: TGTGCCTGGAGTCCCCTGGGACAGGGGGCTCGAGCTAACTATGGCTACACCTTC
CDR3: CAWSPLGQGARANYGYTF

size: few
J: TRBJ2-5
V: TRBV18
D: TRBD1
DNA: TGTGCCAGCTCACCACCGGGACAGTACCAAGAGACCCAGTACTTC
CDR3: CASSPPGQYQETQYF

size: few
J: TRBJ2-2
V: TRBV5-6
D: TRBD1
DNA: TGTGCCAGCAGCTTCGACTCGACAGGGGTGCCGACCGGGGAGCTGTTTTTT
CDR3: CASSFDSTGVPTGELFF

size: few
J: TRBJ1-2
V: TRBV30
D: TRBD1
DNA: TGTGCCTGGAGTGAGACAGGGTTCGATGGCTACACCTTC
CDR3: CAWSETGFDGYTF

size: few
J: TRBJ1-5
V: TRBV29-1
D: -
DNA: TGCAGCGTGGGGGGTCAGAATCAGCCCCAGCATTTT
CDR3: CSVGGQNQPQHF

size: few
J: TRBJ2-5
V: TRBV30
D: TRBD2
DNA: TGTGCCTGGAGCACCCTACCGGGACTAGCGGGGGGGAGCCAGTACTTC
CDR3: CAWSTLPGLAGGSQYF

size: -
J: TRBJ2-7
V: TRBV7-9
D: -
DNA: TGTGCCAGCAGCTTAAAGGGGGCTACGGCTAGCGTCGTGGACGAGCAGTACTTC
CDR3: CASSLKGATASVVDEQYF

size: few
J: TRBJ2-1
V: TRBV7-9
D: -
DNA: TGTGCCAGCAGCCCCGTCGGTGAGCAGTTCTTC
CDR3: CASSPVGEQFF

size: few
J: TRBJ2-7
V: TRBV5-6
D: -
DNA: TGTGCCAGCAGCGATACAGGGCTACACGAGCAGTACTTC
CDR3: CASSDTGLHEQYF

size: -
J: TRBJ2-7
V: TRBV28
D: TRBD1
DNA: TGTGCCAGCAGTCTACCTGGACAGGGAAAAGGCGAGCAGTACTTC
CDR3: CASSLPGQGKGEQYF

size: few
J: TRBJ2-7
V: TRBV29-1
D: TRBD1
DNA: TGCAGCGTTGAAACCCGACAGGGATTCTACGAGCAGTACTTC
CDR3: CSVETRQGFYEQYF

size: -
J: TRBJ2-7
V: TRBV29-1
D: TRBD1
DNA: TGCAGCGTTCGTGACCGACCGGGACAGGGACCCTACGAGCAGTACTTC
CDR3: CSVRDRPGQGPYEQYF

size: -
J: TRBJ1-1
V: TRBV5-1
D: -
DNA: TGCGCCAGCAGCTCCAACAGGGACGCTGAAGCTTTCTTT
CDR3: CASSSNRDAEAFF

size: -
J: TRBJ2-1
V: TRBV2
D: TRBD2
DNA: TGTGCCAGCAGTGTAGCGGGAGCTAATGAGCAGTTCTTC
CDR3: CASSVAGANEQFF

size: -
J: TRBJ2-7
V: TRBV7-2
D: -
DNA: TGTGCCAGCAGCTCCGACTGGAGCTCCTACGAGCAGTACTTC
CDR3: CASSSDWSSYEQYF